This TCR beta chain was obtained from a study of CXCR3-negative and CXCR3-positive naive CD8 T cells. General study findings and limits: The study found CXCR3 expression partially decreased after cryopreservation and ran most assays on fresh PBMCs. Both naive subsets carried similar amounts of surface CD5, so TCR strength was inferred from TRB CDR3 properties.

As regards this clonotype: As yet, its antigen is unknown.

UMI labels and 5' RACE were used to prepare the TRB cDNA libraries. Reanalyzing the 5' RACE reads, TCRdb keeps one entry per CDR3 protein, without DNA. The sample table includes tens of thousands of distinct CDR3 sequences. CDR1 is SGHTA, CDR2 FQGTGA, per germline. CDR3 length: 14 residues. This TCR was sampled from a human donor in good health. Some clones in this sample may be carry-over from other donors' samples. The chain is built from TRBV7-3 and TRBJ2-3; the D call from TCRdb, TRBD2, cannot be confirmed without DNA. The sample taken for sequencing was memory CD8+ T cells from blood. CDR3 loop: CASSSLDAPDTQYF.